These T cell receptor beta chains were read from a single sample in a study of blood T cell repertoires in COVID-19. TCRdb's copy holds only in-frame clones and misses some; the assay was immunoSEQ multiplex PCR. The sample has tens of thousands of clones, around 87% seen once. The sample comprised peripheral blood. The receptors stem from an elderly man with active or convalescent COVID-19. The CDR3 runs from the conserved cysteine through the conserved F or W. D genes are given only for firm matches. Expanded clones are given a class, and other clones once, few, many or no size at all.

>-|TRBV5-1|TRBJ1-1|TRBD1
TGCGCCAGCAGCTTGGGACAGGGGAGTTTGAACACTGAAGCTTTCTTT
CASSLGQGSLNTEAFF
>-|TRBV27|TRBJ1-2|-
TGTGCCAGCAGCAGAGGGACGGGGGGCAACTATGGCTACACCTTC
CASSRGTGGNYGYTF
>-|TRBV13|TRBJ1-5|-
TGTGCCAGCAGCCCCCCAGGAAGCAATCAGCCCCAGCATTTT
CASSPPGSNQPQHF
>-|TRBV7-9|TRBJ1-6|-
TGTGCCAGCAGCGACAGCTATAATTCACCCCTCCACTTT
CASSDSYNSPLHF
>-|TRBV30|TRBJ1-2|-
TGTGCCTGGAGTGTATTTTCTCATGGCTACACCTTC
CAWSVFSHGYTF
>-|TRBV29-1|TRBJ2-3|TRBD2
TGCAGCGTTGATCTAGCGGGAGGTCTAGATACGCAGTATTTT
CSVDLAGGLDTQYF
>-|TRBV29-1|TRBJ1-5|TRBD1
TGCAGCGCCGGACAGGGCATCAATCAGCCCCAGCATTTT
CSAGQGINQPQHF
>once|TRBV2|TRBJ2-3|TRBD1
TGTGCCAGCCGGGACAGGGGTGATACGCAGTATTTT
CASRDRGDTQYF
>-|TRBV30|TRBJ2-4|TRBD2
TGTGCCTGGAACCCGGCTAGCGGGAAACATAGTGTAGCCAAAAACATTCAGTACTTC
CAWNPASGKHSVAKNIQYF
>-|TRBV28|TRBJ1-2|TRBD1
TGTGCCAGCAGTTTATCAGGGGTCAGGGGACAGTACTATGGCTACACCTTC
CASSLSGVRGQYYGYTF
>-|TRBV5-1|TRBJ2-5|-
TGCGCCAGCAGCTCCAACTCAGGGGAAGAGACCCAGTACTTC
CASSSNSGEETQYF
>few|TRBV18|TRBJ1-2|TRBD1
TGTGCCAGCTCATCACCCGTAGACAGGGGGTACGAGGGCTACACCTTC
CASSSPVDRGYEGYTF
>-|TRBV11-2|TRBJ1-2|-
TGTGCCAGCAGCTTAGAGGGGGGTAACTATGGCTACACCTTC
CASSLEGGNYGYTF
>-|TRBV6-1|TRBJ1-1|TRBD1
TGTGCCAGCAGTCTCTCCGGGACAGGGAACACTGAAGCTTTCTTT
CASSLSGTGNTEAFF
>-|TRBV2|TRBJ2-1|-
TGTGCCAGCAGTGAAGGGCGGGTTGGGCAGTTCTTC
CASSEGRVGQFF
>-|TRBV19|TRBJ1-1|-
TGTGCCAGTAGTTCATTTACAAAGCGAACCTTTAAGGCTTTCTTT
CASSSFTKRTFKAFF